This TCR beta chain was recorded in a study of PD-L1 blockade in urothelial cancer. Study in general: The median T cell count in blood samples was approximately 140,000.

Some clones are missing from TCRdb's copy, which holds only in-frame ones; the method was immunoSEQ multiplex PCR. There are around 45,000 clones in the sample; 82% occur only once, and roughly 1.9% lies in the top ten. Germline V gene data show CDR1 as SGHRS and CDR2 as YFSETQ. The CDR3 is 16 amino acids. V dropped 5 bases and J dropped 1 base, with 18 bases sitting between them. Time point specified: pretreatment peripheral blood. The source material was PBMCs, sampled around atezolizumab (anti-PD-L1) treatment. This sequence originates from a man aged 50-60 years with urothelial cancer. The chain carries TRBV5-1 and TRBJ1-1, with TRBD1 as a possible D gene (6 bases). The CDR3 bases are TGCGCCAGCAGGAAGTCTCTAGGGGGTTCGAACACTGAAGCTTTCTTT. Its translation: CASRKSLGGSNTEAFF.